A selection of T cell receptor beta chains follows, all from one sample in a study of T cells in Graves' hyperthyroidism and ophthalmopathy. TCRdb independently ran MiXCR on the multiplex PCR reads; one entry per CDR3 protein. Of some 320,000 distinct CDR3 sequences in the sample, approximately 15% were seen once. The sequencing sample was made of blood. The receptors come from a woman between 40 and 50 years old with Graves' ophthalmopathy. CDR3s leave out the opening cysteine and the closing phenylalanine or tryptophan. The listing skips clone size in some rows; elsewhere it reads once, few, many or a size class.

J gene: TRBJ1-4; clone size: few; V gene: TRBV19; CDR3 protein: ASRSGQFEKLF
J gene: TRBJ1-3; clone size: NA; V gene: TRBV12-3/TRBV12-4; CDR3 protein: ASSPFGRTSSGNTIY
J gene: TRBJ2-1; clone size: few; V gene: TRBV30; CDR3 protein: AWNLLNEQF
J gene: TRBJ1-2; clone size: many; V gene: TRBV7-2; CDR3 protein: ASSLSSAGHPYGYT
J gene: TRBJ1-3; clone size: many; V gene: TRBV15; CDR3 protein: ATSRDRPSPGNTIY
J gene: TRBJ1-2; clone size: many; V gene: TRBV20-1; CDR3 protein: SALGAGYT
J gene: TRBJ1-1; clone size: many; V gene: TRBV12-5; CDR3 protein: ASGLVQSGGFENTEAF
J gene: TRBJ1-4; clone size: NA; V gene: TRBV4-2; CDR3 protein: ASSQEGRENEKLF
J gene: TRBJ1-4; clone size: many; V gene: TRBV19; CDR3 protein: AWSSQGPQSTNEKLF
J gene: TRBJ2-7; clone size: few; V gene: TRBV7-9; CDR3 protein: ASSLGPGNEQY
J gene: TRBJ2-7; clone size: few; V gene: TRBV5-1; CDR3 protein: ASSPTGNVVYEQY
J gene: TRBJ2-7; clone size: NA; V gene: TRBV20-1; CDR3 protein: SARDGSRPYEQY
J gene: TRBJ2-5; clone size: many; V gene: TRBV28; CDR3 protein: ASSYRKGGGETQY
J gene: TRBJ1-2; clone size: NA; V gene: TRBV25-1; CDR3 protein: ASSDGLRANYGYT
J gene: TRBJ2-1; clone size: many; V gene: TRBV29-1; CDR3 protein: SVRDRGSYNEQF
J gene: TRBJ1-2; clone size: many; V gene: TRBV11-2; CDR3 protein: ASSLGRGLGGYT
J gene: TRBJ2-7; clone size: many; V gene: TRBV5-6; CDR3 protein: ASSLGAIFYEQY
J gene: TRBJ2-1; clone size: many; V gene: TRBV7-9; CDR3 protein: ASSSRGGPFYEQF
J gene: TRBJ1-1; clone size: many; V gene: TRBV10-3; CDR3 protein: AISEKASNTEAF
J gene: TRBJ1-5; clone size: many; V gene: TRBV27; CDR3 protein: ASRTGTGNNQPQH
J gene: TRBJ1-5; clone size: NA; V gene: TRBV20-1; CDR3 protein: SAQGGLFSNQPQH
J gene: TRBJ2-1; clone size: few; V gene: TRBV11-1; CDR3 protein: ASSSRRSGRPDEQF
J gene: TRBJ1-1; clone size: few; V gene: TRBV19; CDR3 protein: ASSISSVGFGAF
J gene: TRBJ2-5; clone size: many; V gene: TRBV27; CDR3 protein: ASRISRGMGTQY
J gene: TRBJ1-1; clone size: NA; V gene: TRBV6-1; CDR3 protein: ASRGGGGDHFSEAF
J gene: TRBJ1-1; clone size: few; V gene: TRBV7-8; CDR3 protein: ASSPVHRYTEAF
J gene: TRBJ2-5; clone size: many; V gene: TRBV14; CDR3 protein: ASSLPGQGGQTQY
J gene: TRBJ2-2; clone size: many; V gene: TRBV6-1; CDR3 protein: ASSYRDSGGELF
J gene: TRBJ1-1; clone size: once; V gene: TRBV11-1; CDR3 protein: ASSLEDKRGTEAF
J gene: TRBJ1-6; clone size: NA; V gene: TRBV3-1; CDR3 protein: ASSQGTARNSPLH
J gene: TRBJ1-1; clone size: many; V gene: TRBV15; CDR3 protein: ATSRDRRLNTEAF
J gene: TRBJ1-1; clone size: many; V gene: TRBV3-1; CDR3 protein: ASSHPRDTEAF
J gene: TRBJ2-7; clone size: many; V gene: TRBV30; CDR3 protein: AGWWSYEQY